This TCR beta chain was recovered during a study of cytomegalovirus exposure and HLA in healthy donors listed by TCRdb under 2017. Regarding the study in general: According to an earlier analysis of 550 to 700 of the donors, 150 million to 200 million T cells yielded roughly 110 million unique TCR beta sequences and approximately 300 Gb of sequence data. An early release covering about 600 HLA-typed donors comprised roughly 300 gigabases of sequencing data and approximately 80 million unique TCR sequences. Among the roughly 400 genotyped donors, around 81% belonged to the genetic ancestry cluster associated with self-reported Caucasian donors. The study aimed to test whether cataloging public T cell receptors could reveal signatures of past pathogen exposure. The study used immunosequencing to profile the T cell repertoires of 666 subjects and linked those repertoires to cytomegalovirus serostatus. Besides the first cohort of 500 to 700 subjects, a separate validation cohort made up of 120 different subjects was used. High-throughput TCR immunosequencing, statistical association of individual TCRs with disease status, and machine learning were combined to predict cytomegalovirus infection status. In a later analysis, previously published TCR beta repertoires from fewer than 750 donors were re-analyzed and high-resolution HLA genotyping was added so that TCR occurrence patterns could be studied. Rather than using new phenotypic data, the later analysis identified candidate immune exposures from TCR beta sequences and from how often those sequences occurred across donors. An earlier analysis of fewer than 700 of the donors applied high-throughput TCR beta sequencing to assess whether each TCR beta V gene segment acted as functional or pseudogenic. Donor age, sex, ethnicity and CMV serostatus were compiled together with the repertoire data. Genome-wide SNP genotypes for about 60% of the roughly 700 donors were used in a later genetic analysis, which treated that subset as a discovery cohort. All discovery cohort repertoires had been generated using a single sequencing platform. HLA typing included class I and class II loci at four-digit resolution. The number of donors typed differed by locus, with about 629-630 for A, B, C, DRB1 and DQB1, more than 500 for DQA1, 600 to 610 for DPA1, and over 400 for DPB1. Roughly 5 DR-DQ haplotypes were handled as single units for association and clustering, since linkage in the cohort was strong. Among about 360 genotyped donors of the cohort, an average of approximately 240,000 unique TCR beta nucleotide sequences were sequenced per donor, roughly a sixth of them non-productive.

With respect to this clone: Its recognized antigen is unknown. No qualities accompany the bases; no much larger clone lies one base away.

V and J lose 2 bases and 6 bases, and a span of 14 bases separates them. Looking up the germline V gene (reference sequence) yields CDR1 SEHNR and CDR2 FQNEAQ. Measured from the cysteine to the phenylalanine, the CDR3 is 14 residues long. The retained sequence is limited to the CDR3, 42 bases, with the frame set at the first base. Library method: the immunoSEQ multiplex PCR assay. A mixture of 60 forward primers for TCR Vbeta segments and 13 reverse primers for TCR Jbeta segments was used in the multiplex PCR. Amplification of the CDR3 region of rearranged TCR beta genes was performed with a multiplex PCR assay on genomic DNA. The Illumina HiSeq System was used to sequence the amplified TCR beta libraries as 87-base-pair reads. As for the authors' bioinformatics: In a later analysis, some 80 million unique TCR beta chains were counted across the approximately 620 repertoires, and roughly 9.9 million of these chains were shared by at least two donors. Raw reads were error-corrected and collapsed into unique sequences by a nearest-neighbor algorithm in which closely related sequences were merged to remove PCR and sequencing errors. CDR3 sequences were aligned to IMGT reference sequences to assign V, D and J gene segments. For a sequence to be retained, a match of at least six nucleotides was required to both a V gene segment and a J gene segment. Rearrangements were classified as productive when the CDR3 lacked stop codons and remained in frame with V and J, and all other rearrangements were classified as non-productive. CDR3 was defined according to IMGT convention as the region running from the second conserved V-encoded cysteine to the conserved J-encoded phenylalanine. Sequences without an unambiguous match to a single V gene segment were excluded from the earlier analysis of several hundred of the donors. In an earlier analysis of roughly 500 of the donors, V segments were called functional above 56.7% productive rearrangements and were called segregating when the between-donor standard deviation exceeded 5%. A statistical classification framework was built for diagnosing cytomegalovirus status from the catalog of TCR beta chain sequences. In a later analysis, V and J genes were assigned by comparing TCR nucleotide sequences against IMGT/GENE-DB human TR gene sequences. A later analysis assigned CDR3 sequences and most-parsimonious VDJ recombination scenarios with the TCRdist pipeline. A later analysis defined each TCR beta chain by its CDR3 amino acid sequence plus V-gene family, and excluded reads lacking a unique V-gene family. A later analysis removed roughly 590 highly shared, low-generation-probability nucleotide sequences to deal with suspected cross-contamination and a sequencing artifact. In a later analysis, a clonal expansion index for each public chain was calculated from normalized within-repertoire ranks of inferred template counts. In a later analysis, generation probabilities were computed with a VDJ recombination model fitted to out-of-frame rearrangements, and the resulting probabilities were checked against IGoR. Hypergeometric tests were used in a later analysis to score TCR-TCR, TCR-HLA and TCR-CMV co-occurrence, with a repertoire-size bias correction applied to the TCR pairs. To estimate false discovery rates, a later analysis permuted the HLA or CMV assignments 20 times. A later analysis grouped co-occurring TCRs with DBSCAN, adding TCRdist sequence similarity when clustering within HLA-allele-positive subsets. Repertoires with fewer than 30,000 or more than 120,000 public chains were left out of co-occurrence clustering, as were five repertoires with anomalous nucleotide sharing. In its TCRdb copy, this immuneACCESS table keeps in-frame sequences only and misses some clones. Where compared with another copy, unresolved V genes explain less than half of these, and the others have no known cause. V, J and clone size are those of that table, while D and trimming were read from the DNA. This sample lists roughly 200,000 clones; 70% to 80% were detected once. The ten largest clonotypes hold approximately 4.7% of the sample.

Overall results and qualifications from the work: For the cohort, immune exposure information was limited to CMV serostatus. In a later analysis, TCR association rates were found to vary across HLA loci, with the most associated TCRs seen for DRB1 alleles and the fewest for HLA-C alleles. In the study, approximately 160 TCR beta chains were listed as associated with cytomegalovirus. A later analysis associated 15,000 to 20,000 TCR beta sequences with specific HLA alleles at a false discovery rate of 0.05. In a later analysis, HLA-associated TCR beta chains were found to be more clonally expanded and to have lower generation probabilities than equally common non-associated chains. In vitro tests confirmed that a few of the cytomegalovirus-associated TCR beta chains recognize cytomegalovirus antigens. Broadly in line with IMGT annotations, most TCR beta V segments showed up in productive rearrangements about 87% or about 30% of the time in an earlier analysis of under 700 of the donors. Correlated functional status among segregating V segments might be attributable to linkage disequilibrium, but an unknown experimental factor could not be ruled out. In this cohort, only TCR beta chains were sequenced, and detectable features were limited by the absence of alpha or paired-chain data. A further reported finding was that TCR beta sequences accurately predicted the HLA-A and HLA-B alleles for most subjects in the first cohort. Across donors, most TCR sequences were observed very rarely, whereas some public TCRs were present in many individuals. According to a later analysis, most CMV-associated TCR beta chains appeared to be HLA-restricted, and the HLA associations seemed to be driven largely by CMV exposure. The 87-base-pair reads could not distinguish some IMGT-functional V segments, including TRBV6-2 and TRBV6-3, so those segments were excluded. It was suggested by the authors that the approach could potentially be generalized to other disease states and immunological phenotypes. Cytomegalovirus status was reported to be diagnosed by the classifier with high specificity and sensitivity in both the original and validation cohorts. Approximately 18 rarely observed V segments, including chromosome 9 orphons, were excluded from the earlier analysis of approximately 500 of the donors because counts were too low. In a later analysis, several top co-occurrence clusters were reported to appear linked to parvovirus B19, influenza, CMV and Epstein-Barr virus. Because HLA typing was unavailable for some donors at each locus, only the typed subset was used in association tests. Strong co-occurrence of HLA alleles, especially DR and DQ, made assigning TCR associations to individual alleles difficult. According to a later genetic analysis, donors in an Asian-associated ancestry cluster had fewer N-insertions in productive TCRs than the roughly 670-donor mean. The presence/absence analyses assumed that sequencing depth was roughly uniform across donors, and that assumption may not be true. V-gene and J-gene trimming of TCR beta chains was associated with a missense DCLRE1C variant in a later genetic analysis, and the association was replicated in an independent cohort. A cluster of highly shared sequence variants was judged likely to be a technical artifact of the sequencing pipeline.

The cohort was made up of around 720 healthy bone marrow donors. At the time of sampling, every cohort member was nominally healthy, though immune exposures that went unrecorded were likely present. The donor was CMV seropositive and belonged to the group of 250 to 300 seropositive cohort members. A peripheral blood sample was collected from each donor, and TCR beta sequencing was performed on peripheral blood mononuclear cells. The Qiagen DNeasy Blood Extraction Kit was used to extract genomic DNA from the blood cell samples. Sequenced material: PBMCs. The receptor was derived from a woman aged 30 to 39 in good health and CMV-seropositive. The chain joins TRBV7-9 to TRBJ2-7; the best D guess is TRBD2, with 6 bases matching. This receptor has the CDR3 CASSLNAREAEQYF. The bases read TGTGCCAGCAGCTTAAATGCGAGGGAGGCCGAGCAGTACTTC. Here the CDR3 is joined to the reference TRBV7-9 and TRBJ2-7 genes, and the full variable domain is: DTGVSQNPRHKITKRGQNVTFRCDPISEHNRLYWYRQTLGQGPEFLTYFQNEAQLEKSRLLSDRFSAERPKGSFSTLEIQRTEQGDSAMYLCASSLNAREAEQYFGPGTRLTVT.